This paragraph covers one T cell receptor beta chain sequence. The authors' processing: It was from reference gene primer amplification that nucleated cell counts were estimated. TCRdb's table, derived via immunoSEQ multiplex PCR, lists solely in-frame clones and lacks some. The V and J calls and clone size were taken over from that table, and D and trimming were inferred from the DNA. This repertoire shows some 150,000 clones, approximately 90% found once; its top ten account for more than 2%. This sample is part of a study of blood T cell repertoires in COVID-19. Overall study context: The United States, Italy and Spain supplied acute and convalescent COVID-19 samples. T cells, B-cell-depleted T cells, or PBMCs supplied cDNA or gDNA.

Looked up from germline, CDR1 is GTSNPN and CDR2 is SVGIG (reference sequence). This CDR3 region has 12 residues. V was clipped by 3 bases and J by 3 bases, with 8 bases between them. This chain connects TRBV30 to TRBJ1-2; D remains ambiguous. This TCR was recovered from a woman aged 65 to 85 with acute or convalescent COVID-19. The sample was peripheral blood. The CDR3 loop is CAWRREYYGYTF. The CDR3 DNA sequence: TGTGCCTGGAGACGGGAGTACTATGGCTACACCTTC.